The 25 T cell receptor beta chains listed next were all sequenced from one sample in a study of T-cell reconstitution after alpha-beta-depleted transplantation in children. Preparing the TCRbeta library involved the use of unique molecular identifiers. TCRdb reprocessed the PCR reads via MiXCR and lists one record per CDR3 protein. The sample lists 500,000 to 650,000 distinct CDR3 sequences, over 10% occurring once. The sample was PBMCs, mostly from graft donor cells, taken 360 days after TCRalphabeta/CD19-depleted stem cell transplant. The receptors come from a male patient between 10 and 17 years old who had a stem cell transplant for acute myeloid leukemia, so the T cells may come from the graft donor.

In nucleotides, the CDR3 is TGTGCCAGCAGCACAAGACTAGCGGGAGGGAAGTACGAGCAGTACTTC. This sequence encodes CASSTRLAGGKYEQYF. The chain carries TRBV7-2 and TRBJ2-7; TRBD2 aligns across 14 bases. Trimming took 5 bases from V and 4 from J; bases not matched to a gene: 7. This CDR3 comprises 16 residues. The V gene's germline CDR1 is SGHTA and CDR2 FQGNSA.

The V call is TRBV28, the J call TRBJ2-1; the D is unclear. Deletions cut 5 bases from V and 10 bases from J, with 12 bases between. Per the germline V gene, CDR1 is MDHEN and CDR2 is SYDVKM. The CDR3 is 12 amino acids. CDR3 nucleotides: TGTGCCAGCAGTCGCAGGCGGAAGGAGCAGTTCTTC. This codes for CASSRRRKEQFF.

This clonotype has a count of ten or more. V and J are TRBV12-3 or TRBV12-4 and TRBJ2-3; D is perhaps TRBD1 or TRBD2 (6 bases each). The V gene lost 6 bases and the J gene lost 1 base, with 14 bases spanning the gap. The CDR3 has 15 residues. The CDR3 protein is CASSLGGRGTDTQYF. The CDR3 coding sequence is TGTGCCAGCAGCCTGGGGGGCCGGGGCACAGATACGCAGTATTTT.

The table lists this clonotype with many counts. The V and J genes are TRBV10-3 and TRBJ2-7, with D perhaps assigned TRBD1 or TRBD2 (5 bases each). V was shortened by 0 bases and J by 2 bases, with 14 bases between the two germline ends. The CDR3 covers 16 residues. The germline V gene encodes CDR1 ENHRY and CDR2 SYGVKD. CDR3 sequence reads: CAISESWETEPYEQYF. The CDR3 DNA is TGTGCCATCAGTGAGTCATGGGAGACAGAGCCCTACGAGCAGTACTTC.

The chain uses TRBV6-5 and TRBJ2-6, with D possibly matching TRBD1 (6 bases). The ends were cut back, 0 bases at V and 4 bases at J, with 10 bases in the middle. Germline values: CDR1 MNHEY, CDR2 SVGAGI. The length of the CDR3 is 16 residues. CDR3 sequence (DNA): TGTGCCAGCAGTTACTCCCAGGGGTACGGGGCCAACGTCCTGACTTTC. Amino acid sequence: CASSYSQGYGANVLTF.

This clonotype occurred many times. The chain has TRBV9 and TRBJ2-2; D gene uncertain. This CDR3 spans 16 amino acids. V lost 1 base to trimming and J lost 0 bases, with 10 bases between them. Germline lookup yields CDR1 SGDLS and CDR2 YYNGEE. CDR3 residues: CASSVRIPSNTGELFF. The CDR3 coding sequence is TGTGCCAGCAGCGTACGGATACCTTCGAACACCGGGGAGCTGTTTTTT.

Only a few counts were recorded for this clonotype. The V and J genes are TRBV5-6 and TRBJ1-6, with D maybe TRBD1 (5 bases). The CDR3 extends over 17 amino acids. CDR1 and CDR2 (germline): SGHDT, YYEEEE. V dropped 5 bases and J dropped 7 bases, with 22 bases sitting between them. CDR3 loop: CASSYAGSAGENSPLHF. The CDR3 region has the DNA TGTGCCAGCAGTTACGCCGGCAGCGCGGGGGAAAATTCACCCCTCCACTTT. Full variable domain (remainder filled in from reference TRBV5-6 and TRBJ1-6): DAGVTQSPTHLIKTRGQQVTLRCSPKSGHDTVSWYQQALGQGPQFIFQYYEEEERQRGNFPDRFSGHQFPNYSSELNVNALLLGDSALYLCASSYAGSAGENSPLHFGNGTRLTVT.

CDR3 DNA: TGTGCCACCAGCAGCGACTTAGCGCTCCAAGAGACCCAGTACTTC. Its translation is CATSSDLALQETQYF. The chain joins TRBV15 to TRBJ2-5; tentative D call: TRBD2 (5 bases). The CDR3 covers 15 residues. Germline CDR1 is LNHNV and CDR2 is YYDKDF (reference sequence). V was shortened by 3 bases and J by 1 base, with 12 bases between the two germline ends.

This clonotype was seen ten or more times. V gene TRBV5-1 combines with J gene TRBJ2-3; D remains unclear. Germline assignment: CDR1 SGHRS and CDR2 YFSETQ. V was trimmed by 2 bases and J by 6 bases, leaving 22 bases between them. This CDR3 spans 17 amino acids. CDR3 coding DNA: TGCGCCAGCAGCTTCGGGCAGGCGAATGATCTCTGGGATACGCAGTATTTT. Residues: CASSFGQANDLWDTQYF.

This rearrangement joins TRBV6-5 to TRBJ2-7; 8 bases fit TRBD1. CDR3 size: 17 residues. Germline CDR1 reads MNHEY; CDR2 reads SVGAGI. The trim removed 2 bases at V and 2 bases at J, leaving 11 bases unmatched. The DNA of the CDR3 is TGTGCCAGCAGTTACCCCCCCGTAGGACAGGGTACCTACGAGCAGTACTTC. Translation: CASSYPPVGQGTYEQYF.

This clonotype was seen only a few times. V and J are TRBV7-3 and TRBJ2-3; no reliable D call. Looked up from germline, CDR1 is SGHTA and CDR2 is FQGTGA. Trimming cost V 5 bases and J 0 bases, with 12 bases left between them. The CDR3 extends over 15 amino acids. The CDR3 protein is CASSPWSASTDTQYF. CDR3 bases: TGTGCCAGCAGCCCATGGTCGGCTAGCACAGATACGCAGTATTTT.

V is TRBV20-1 and J is TRBJ2-2; 9 bases fit TRBD2. The trim removed 2 bases at V and 6 bases at J, leaving 4 bases unmatched. The CDR3 loop spans 14 amino acids. CDR1 is DFQATT, CDR2 SNEGSKA, per germline (reference sequence). The CDR3 here is CSARRVAGAGELFF. The CDR3 DNA reads as TGCAGTGCTAGAAGGGTAGCGGGAGCCGGGGAGCTGTTTTTT.

V usage is TRBV29-1 and J usage is TRBJ1-4, with TRBD1 identical over 9 bases. Unmatched junction bases numbered 7, after V lost 5 bases and J lost 6 bases. Germline-derived CDR1 and CDR2 are SQVTM and ANQGSEA. CDR3 size: 14 residues. CDR3 region: CSVLTGGLDEKLFF. The CDR3 nucleotides read TGCAGCGTTTTGACAGGGGGATTGGATGAAAAACTGTTTTTT.

A word on this clonotype: Sequence at one end of the junction differs from germline and may be a read error. The rearrangement links TRBV6-5 to TRBJ1-5; no definite D call. This CDR3 contains 11 residues. Germline assignment: CDR1 MNHEY and CDR2 SVGAGI. Here the CDR3 reads CASSYSGGLYF. CDR3 nucleotides: TGTGCCAGCAGTTACTCTGGTGGCTTGTATTTT.

At least ten counts were recorded for this clonotype. The rearrangement joins TRBV29-1 to TRBJ2-5; D is perhaps TRBD2 (6 bases). The CDR3 is made up of 13 amino acids. V shed 3 bases and J shed 2 bases, with 10 bases lying between them. The germline V gene encodes CDR1 SQVTM and CDR2 ANQGSEA. For the CDR3, the DNA is TGCAGCGTTGACCCCGGGGGACAAGAGACCCAGTACTTC. Translated, it gives CSVDPGGQETQYF.

This clonotype was detected a few times. The gene calls are TRBV6-1 and TRBJ2-2; 7 nucleotides align to TRBD2. Looked up from germline, CDR1 is MNHNS and CDR2 is SASEGT. The CDR3 has 13 residues. V lost 6 bases and J lost 7; bases outside the gene matches: 5. In DNA, the CDR3 is TGTGCCAGCAGCGAACTAGCGATCGGGGAGCTGTTTTTT. Its translation is CASSELAIGELFF.

The gene calls are TRBV20-1 and TRBJ2-2; the D gene is possibly TRBD2 (6 bases). The CDR3 is 15 amino acids. The V end was cut by 6 bases, the J end by 0 bases, with 14 bases between. CDR1 DFQATT and CDR2 SNEGSKA come from the germline V gene (reference sequence). The CDR3 protein is CSAASGPANTGELFF. The DNA of the CDR3 is TGCAGTGCGGCCAGCGGGCCCGCGAACACCGGGGAGCTGTTTTTT.

In this sample, this clonotype turned up a few times. The chain is built from TRBV11-1 and TRBJ2-6; TRBD2 might be the D (6 bases). The CDR3 sequence is 18 residues long. Germline CDR1 reads SGHAT; CDR2 reads FQDESV (reference sequence). The germline V and J ends were trimmed by 3 bases and 0 bases, with 15 bases remaining between them. The CDR3 sequence: CASSLQSGPNSGANVLTF. Here the CDR3 DNA reads TGTGCCAGCAGCTTGCAAAGCGGGCCTAACTCTGGGGCCAACGTCCTGACTTTC.

The table lists this clonotype with a few counts. The chain uses TRBV12-3 or TRBV12-4 and TRBJ1-4; 9 bases match TRBD1. The CDR3 loop spans 14 amino acids. V shed 4 bases, J shed 7 bases, and the junction held 4 bases outside the gene matches. CDR3 nucleotide sequence: TGTGCCAGCAGTTCGGGACAGGGAGGTGAAAAACTGTTTTTT. This sequence encodes CASSSGQGGEKLFF.

The genes are TRBV14 and TRBJ2-3; D is undetermined. The germline V and J ends were trimmed by 5 bases and 0 bases, with 15 bases remaining between them. This CDR3 has 16 residues. Germline V gene sequence: CDR1 SGHDN, CDR2 FVKESK. The CDR3 DNA follows: TGTGCCAGCAGCGGGCGGCGGACCCTAAGCACAGATACGCAGTATTTT. This codes for CASSGRRTLSTDTQYF.

This clonotype was detected only once. The CDR3 DNA sequence: TGTGCCAGTAGTACACAGGGGCTTGGAGAGACCCAGTACTTC. Protein: CASSTQGLGETQYF. V usage is TRBV19 and J usage is TRBJ2-5; TRBD1 matches 7 bases. Germline loops: CDR1 LNHDA, CDR2 SQIVND (reference sequence). The CDR3 runs 14 residues. The V segment lost 4 bases and the J segment 4 bases; nucleotides outside the gene matches: 6. Variable domain in full (rest from reference TRBV19 and TRBJ2-5): DGGITQSPKYLFRKEGQNVTLSCEQNLNHDAMYWYRQDPGQGLRLIYYSQIVNDFQKGDIAEGYSVSREKKESFPLTVTSAQKNPTAFYLCASSTQGLGETQYFGPGTRLLVL.

The V and J genes are TRBV19 and TRBJ1-5; no reliable D call. V was pared by 0 bases and J by 3 bases, with 9 bases between. The CDR3 extends over 15 amino acids. Per germline, CDR1 LNHDA and CDR2 SQIVND (reference sequence). Here the CDR3 reads CASSIEGRPNQPQHF. The DNA of the CDR3 is TGTGCCAGTAGTATAGAAGGGAGGCCCAATCAGCCCCAGCATTTT. The entire variable domain, with the rest obtained from reference TRBV19 and TRBJ1-5, is as follows: DGGITQSPKYLFRKEGQNVTLSCEQNLNHDAMYWYRQDPGQGLRLIYYSQIVNDFQKGDIAEGYSVSREKKESFPLTVTSAQKNPTAFYLCASSIEGRPNQPQHFGDGTRLSIL.

This clonotype was observed a handful of times. The chain joins TRBV6-5 to TRBJ2-3; 10 bases match TRBD1. Germline-derived CDR1 and CDR2 are MNHEY and SVGAGI. CDR3 length: 12 amino acids. V gave up 0 bases and J gave up 13 bases; unmatched junction bases: 1. The CDR3 sequence is CASSYSGTGEYF. The CDR3 nucleotides read TGTGCCAGCAGTTACTCGGGGACAGGGGAGTATTTT.

This clonotype was counted ten times or more. The gene calls are TRBV12-3 or TRBV12-4 and TRBJ2-2; D unresolved. V lost 0 bases, J lost 8 bases, and 4 bases lay in between. This CDR3 contains 12 residues. The CDR3 DNA reads as TGTGCCAGCAGTTTAGCGTCTGGGGAGCTGTTTTTT. Its translation: CASSLASGELFF.

This clonotype showed up many times. The rearrangement uses TRBV28 and TRBJ1-1; a weak D match, TRBD1 (6 bases). The V end lost 6 bases, the J end lost 4 bases, and 9 bases lay between the germline ends. The CDR3 runs 12 residues. Germline V CDR1 and CDR2: MDHEN, SYDVKM. The CDR3 DNA follows: TGTGCCAGCAGAGGGACAAGCACTGAAGCTTTCTTT. Its protein is CASRGTSTEAFF.